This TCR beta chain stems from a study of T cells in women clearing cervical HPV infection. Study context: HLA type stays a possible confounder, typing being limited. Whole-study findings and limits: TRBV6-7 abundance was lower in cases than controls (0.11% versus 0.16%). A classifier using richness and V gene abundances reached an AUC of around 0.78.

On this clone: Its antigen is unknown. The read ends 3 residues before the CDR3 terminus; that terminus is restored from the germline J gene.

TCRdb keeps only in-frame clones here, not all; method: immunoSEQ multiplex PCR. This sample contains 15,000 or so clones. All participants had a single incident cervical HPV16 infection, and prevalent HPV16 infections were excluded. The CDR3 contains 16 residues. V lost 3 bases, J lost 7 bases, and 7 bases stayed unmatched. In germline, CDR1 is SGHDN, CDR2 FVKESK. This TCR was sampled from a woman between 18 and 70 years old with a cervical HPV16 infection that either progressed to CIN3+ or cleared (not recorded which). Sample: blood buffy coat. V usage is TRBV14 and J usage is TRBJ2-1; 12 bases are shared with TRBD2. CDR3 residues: CASSHLTSGSQNEQFF. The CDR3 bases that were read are TGTGCCAGCAGCCATTTGACTAGCGGGAGCCAGAATGAG.